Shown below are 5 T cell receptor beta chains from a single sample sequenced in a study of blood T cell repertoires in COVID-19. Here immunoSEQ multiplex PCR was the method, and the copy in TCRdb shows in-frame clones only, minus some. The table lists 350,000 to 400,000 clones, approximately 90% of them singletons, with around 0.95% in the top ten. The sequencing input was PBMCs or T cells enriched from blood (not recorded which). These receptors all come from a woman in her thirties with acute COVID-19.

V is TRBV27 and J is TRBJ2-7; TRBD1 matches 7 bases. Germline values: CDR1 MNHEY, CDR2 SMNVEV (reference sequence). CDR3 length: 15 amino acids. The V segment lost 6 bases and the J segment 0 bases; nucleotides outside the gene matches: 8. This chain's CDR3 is CASSPPTGSSYEQYF. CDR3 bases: TGTGCCAGCAGCCCCCCGACAGGGAGCTCCTACGAGCAGTACTTC.

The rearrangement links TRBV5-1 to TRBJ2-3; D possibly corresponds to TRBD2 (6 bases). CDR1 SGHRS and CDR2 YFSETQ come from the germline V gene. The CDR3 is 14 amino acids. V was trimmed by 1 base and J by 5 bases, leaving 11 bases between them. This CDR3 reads CASSLSPGRDTQYF. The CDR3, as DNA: TGCGCCAGCAGCTTGAGTCCCGGGAGAGATACGCAGTATTTT.

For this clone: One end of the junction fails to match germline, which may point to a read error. The CDR3 DNA follows: TGTGCCAGTAATAGGGGCCTTCCCACCCGGGAGCTGTTTTTT. Its translation: CASNRGLPTRELFF. The V gene is TRBV19, the J gene TRBJ2-2, with D perhaps TRBD1 (5 bases). This CDR3 region has 14 residues. The germline gives CDR1 LNHDA, CDR2 SQIVND (reference sequence).

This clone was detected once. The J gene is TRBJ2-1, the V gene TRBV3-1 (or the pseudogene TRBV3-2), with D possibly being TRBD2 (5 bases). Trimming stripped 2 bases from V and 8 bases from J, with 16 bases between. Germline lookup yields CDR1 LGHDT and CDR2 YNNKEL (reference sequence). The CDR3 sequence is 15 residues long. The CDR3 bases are TGTGCCAGCAGCCAAACTCGGACTGGTGAGCATGAGCAGTTCTTC. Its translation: CASSQTRTGEHEQFF.

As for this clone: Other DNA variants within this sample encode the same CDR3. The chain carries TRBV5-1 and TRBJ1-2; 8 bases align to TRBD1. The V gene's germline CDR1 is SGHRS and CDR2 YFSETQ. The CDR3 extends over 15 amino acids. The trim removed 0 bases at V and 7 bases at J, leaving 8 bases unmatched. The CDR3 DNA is TGCGCCAGCAGCTTGGAAGGCCAGGGGGCTGGTGGCTACACCTTC. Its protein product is CASSLEGQGAGGYTF.